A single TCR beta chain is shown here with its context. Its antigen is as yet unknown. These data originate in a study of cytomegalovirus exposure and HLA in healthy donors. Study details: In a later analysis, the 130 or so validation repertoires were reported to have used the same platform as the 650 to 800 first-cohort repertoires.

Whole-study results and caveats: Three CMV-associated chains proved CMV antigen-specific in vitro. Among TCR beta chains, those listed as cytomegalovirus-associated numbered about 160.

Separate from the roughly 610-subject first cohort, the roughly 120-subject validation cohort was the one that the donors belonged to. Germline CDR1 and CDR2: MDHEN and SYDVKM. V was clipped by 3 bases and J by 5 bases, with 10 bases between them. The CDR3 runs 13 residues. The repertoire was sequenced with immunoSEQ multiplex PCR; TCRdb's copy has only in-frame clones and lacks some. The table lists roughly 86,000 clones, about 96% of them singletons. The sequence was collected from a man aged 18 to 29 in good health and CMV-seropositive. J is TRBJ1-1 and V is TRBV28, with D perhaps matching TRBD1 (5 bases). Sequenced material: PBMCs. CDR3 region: CASSFQGWTEAFF. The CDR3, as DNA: TGTGCCAGCAGTTTTCAGGGTTGGACTGAAGCTTTCTTT.